This T cell receptor beta chain was recorded in a study of shared clonotypes between healthy human individuals. Across the study: Each donor's CD8 memory used one plate, CD8 naive two, each CD4 subset three.

Sequencing used immunoSEQ multiplex PCR; TCRdb keeps in-frame clones, though not all of them. The sample holds about 1,500,000 clones, 95% to 97% seen once. V lost 5 bases and J lost 4, with 15 bases in between. CDR1 and CDR2 from the germline V gene are MNHNY and SVGAGI (reference sequence). The CDR3 sequence is 15 residues long. The J gene is TRBJ1-5, the V gene TRBV6-6; D remains unclear. This TCR came from a man between 25 and 39 years old in good health. Sequencing was performed on naive CD4+ T cells sorted from blood. The subset was: CD45RA+ positively selected. The CDR3 region has the DNA TGTGCCAGCAGTCCTTTGCACCTTCTTAATCAGCCCCAGCATTTT. It is translated as CASSPLHLLNQPQHF.